This T cell receptor (beta chain) was recorded in a study of cytomegalovirus exposure and HLA in healthy donors. Across the whole study: Findings of an earlier analysis included more than 90 million unique TCR beta sequences from roughly 200 million T cells.

Concerning this clone: The antigen remains undetermined.

Study results and caveats: A later analysis showed that HLA-associated TCR beta chains had undergone more clonal expansion than equally common others. Reported results showed that the classifier diagnosed cytomegalovirus status with high specificity and sensitivity. V- and J-gene trimming in TCR beta was tied to a missense DCLRE1C variant by an analysis performed later.

Trimming cost V 5 bases and J 3 bases; bases outside gene matches: 5. The CDR3 covers 15 residues. Germline assignment: CDR1 SGHVS and CDR2 FNYEAQ. Researchers ran the PCR with 60 Vbeta and 13 Jbeta primers. Sequencing was performed with immunoSEQ multiplex PCR; in TCRdb, only in-frame clones are kept and a portion is missing. The sample carries 100,000 to 150,000 clones, 70% to 75% recorded once. Input material: PBMCs. The TCR was taken from a male donor in good health and CMV-seronegative. This chain joins TRBV7-6 and TRBJ2-7, with 12 positions matching TRBD1. CDR3 sequence: CASSPGTGGLYEQYF. For the CDR3, the DNA is TGTGCCAGCAGCCCTGGGACAGGGGGCCTCTACGAGCAGTACTTC.